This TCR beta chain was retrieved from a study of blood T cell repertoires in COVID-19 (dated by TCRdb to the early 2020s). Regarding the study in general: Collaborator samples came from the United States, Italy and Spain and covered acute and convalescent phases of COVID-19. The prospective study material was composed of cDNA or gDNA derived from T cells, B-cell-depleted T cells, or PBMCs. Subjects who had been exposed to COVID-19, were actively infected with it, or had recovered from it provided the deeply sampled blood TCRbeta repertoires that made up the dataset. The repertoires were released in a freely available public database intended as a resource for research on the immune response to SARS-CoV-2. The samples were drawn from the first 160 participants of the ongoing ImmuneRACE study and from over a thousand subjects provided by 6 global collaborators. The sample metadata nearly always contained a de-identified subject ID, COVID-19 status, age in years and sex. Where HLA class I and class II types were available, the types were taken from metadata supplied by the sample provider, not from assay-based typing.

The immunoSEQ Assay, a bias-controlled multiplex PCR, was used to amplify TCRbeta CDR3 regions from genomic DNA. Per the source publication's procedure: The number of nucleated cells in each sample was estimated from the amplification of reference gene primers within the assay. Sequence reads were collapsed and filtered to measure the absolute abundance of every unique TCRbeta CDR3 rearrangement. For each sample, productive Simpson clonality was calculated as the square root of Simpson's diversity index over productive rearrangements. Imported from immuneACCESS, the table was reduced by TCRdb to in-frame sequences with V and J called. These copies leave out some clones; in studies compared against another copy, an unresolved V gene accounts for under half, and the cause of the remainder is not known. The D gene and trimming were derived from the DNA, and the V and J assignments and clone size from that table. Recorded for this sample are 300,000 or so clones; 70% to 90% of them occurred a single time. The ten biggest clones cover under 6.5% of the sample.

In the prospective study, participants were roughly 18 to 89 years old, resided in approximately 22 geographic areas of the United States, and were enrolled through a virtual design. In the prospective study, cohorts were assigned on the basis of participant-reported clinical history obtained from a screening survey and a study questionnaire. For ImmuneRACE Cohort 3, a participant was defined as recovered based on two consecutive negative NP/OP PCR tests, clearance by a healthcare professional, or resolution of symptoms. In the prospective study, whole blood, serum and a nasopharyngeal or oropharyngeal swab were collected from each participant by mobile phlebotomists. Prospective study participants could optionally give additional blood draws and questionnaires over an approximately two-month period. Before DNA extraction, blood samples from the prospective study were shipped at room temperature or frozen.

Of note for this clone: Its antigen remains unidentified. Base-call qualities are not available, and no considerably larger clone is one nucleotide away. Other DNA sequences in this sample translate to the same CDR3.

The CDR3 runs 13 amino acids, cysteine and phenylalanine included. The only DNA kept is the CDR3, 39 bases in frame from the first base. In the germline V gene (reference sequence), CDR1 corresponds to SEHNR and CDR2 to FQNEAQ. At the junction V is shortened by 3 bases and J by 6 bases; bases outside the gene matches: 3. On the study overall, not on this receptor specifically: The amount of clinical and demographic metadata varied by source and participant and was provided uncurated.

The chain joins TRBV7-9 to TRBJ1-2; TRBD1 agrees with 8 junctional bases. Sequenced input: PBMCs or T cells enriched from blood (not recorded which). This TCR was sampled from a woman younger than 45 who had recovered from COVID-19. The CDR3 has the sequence CASSFGTGDGYTF. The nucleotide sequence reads TGTGCCAGCAGCTTTGGGACAGGAGATGGCTACACCTTC.